This entry lists 28 T cell receptor beta chains sequenced from one sample in a study of CD8 T cells in ankylosing spondylitis. TCRdb fed the 5' RACE reads into MiXCR, producing one record per CDR3 protein. This sample has roughly 200,000 distinct CDR3 sequences, with about 26% found just once. The specimen was blood, either unsorted or a sorted T cell fraction (not recorded which). All receptors come from a male donor with ankylosing spondylitis or in good health (not recorded which).

This clonotype turned up a few times. J is TRBJ2-7 and V is TRBV18; TRBD2 might be the D (5 bases). CDR3 size: 16 residues. V shed 3 bases and J shed 3 bases, with 18 bases lying between them. Germline CDR1 KGHSH, CDR2 LQKENI. CDR3 sequence: CASSPSLGVNHYEQYF. For the CDR3, the DNA is TGTGCCAGCTCACCGTCGCTCGGGGTAAACCACTACGAGCAGTACTTC.

The chain links TRBV20-1 to TRBJ2-1; unclear D gene. V was shortened by 1 base and J by 3 bases, with 13 bases between the two germline ends. The V gene's germline CDR1 is DFQATT and CDR2 SNEGSKA (reference sequence). CDR3 length: 15 residues. CDR3 bases: TGCAGTGCTAGAGCGTTTGCGGAGCACTACAATGAGCAGTTCTTC. It yields the protein CSARAFAEHYNEQFF.

This clonotype occurred a few times. V usage is TRBV6-1 and J usage is TRBJ1-4; D ambiguous. V shed 7 bases and J shed 0 bases, with 12 bases lying between them. The CDR3 extends over 15 amino acids. Germline CDR1 and CDR2: MNHNS and SASEGT. The CDR3 sequence: CASTLDGATNEKLFF. CDR3 DNA: TGTGCCAGCACCCTAGACGGTGCAACTAATGAAAAACTGTTTTTT.

The sample holds many counts of this clonotype. The V and J genes are TRBV15 and TRBJ2-3; D is unresolved. The CDR3 has 16 residues. Germline V CDR1 and CDR2: LNHNV, YYDKDF (reference sequence). Trimming cost V 0 bases and J 4 bases, with 14 bases left between them. The chain's CDR3 is CATSRDRRGWADTQYF. CDR3 nucleotide sequence: TGTGCCACCAGCAGAGATAGGCGCGGATGGGCAGATACGCAGTATTTT. The full variable domain, completed using reference TRBV15 and TRBJ2-3, is DAMVIQNPRYQVTQFGKPVTLSCSQTLNHNVMYWYQQKSSQAPKLLFHYYDKDFNNEADTPDNFQSRRPNTSFCFLDIRSPGLGDTAMYLCATSRDRRGWADTQYFGPGTRLTVL.

This clonotype was recorded at least ten times. The rearrangement uses TRBV5-4 and TRBJ1-2; D is unresolved. Trimming took off 0 bases at V and 2 bases at J, with 5 bases between the two ends. CDR3 length equals 13 residues. Germline CDR1 SGHNT, CDR2 YYREEE (reference sequence). The CDR3: CASSLDANYGYTF. CDR3 DNA: TGTGCCAGCAGCTTGGACGCGAACTATGGCTACACCTTC. The full variable domain, rest sourced from reference TRBV5-4 and TRBJ1-2, is ETGVTQSPTHLIKTRGQQVTLRCSSQSGHNTVSWYQQALGQGPQFIFQYYREEENGRGNFPPRFSGLQFPNYSSELNVNALELDDSALYLCASSLDANYGYTFGSGTRLTVV.

This sequence joins TRBV20-1 and TRBJ1-1; D is possibly TRBD1 (5 bases). Trimming pared 5 bases from V and 0 bases from J, leaving 10 bases between. This CDR3 region has 13 residues. The germline V gene has CDR1 DFQATT and CDR2 SNEGSKA (reference sequence). CDR3 sequence: CSASDTLNTEAFF. The CDR3 DNA is TGCAGTGCTTCGGACACTTTGAACACTGAAGCTTTCTTT.

This clonotype appeared a few times. The chain employs TRBV5-1 and TRBJ2-1; 8 nucleotides agree with TRBD2. CDR3 length equals 19 residues. V dropped 1 base and J dropped 5; count of bases not matched to a gene: 17. The germline CDR1 and CDR2 sequences are SGHRS and YFSETQ. CDR3 amino acids: CASSLPMAPGGGRNNEQFF. Written as DNA, the CDR3 is TGCGCCAGCAGCTTGCCCATGGCCCCGGGGGGCGGGAGGAACAATGAGCAGTTCTTC.

The gene calls are TRBV12-3 or TRBV12-4 and TRBJ2-1, with 9 bases that match TRBD1. After removal of 10 bases from V and 4 bases from J, the junction contained 14 bases not matched to a gene. This CDR3 is built from 16 residues. The CDR3 loop reads CATRPGQGGGYNEQFF. Here the CDR3 DNA reads TGTGCCACCCGACCGGGACAGGGAGGCGGGTACAATGAGCAGTTCTTC.

The chain uses TRBV29-1 and TRBJ1-1; D uncertain. The CDR3 contains 11 residues. V was cut by 5 bases and J by 3 bases, with 7 bases left in between. Germline assignment: CDR1 SQVTM and CDR2 ANQGSEA. The DNA of the CDR3 is TGCAGCGTTAAGAGCTACACTGAAGCTTTCTTT. Translated, it gives CSVKSYTEAFF.

CDR3 protein: CAWSVRDSTYNEQFF. CDR3 DNA sequence: TGTGCCTGGAGTGTACGGGACAGTACCTACAATGAGCAGTTCTTC. This chain uses TRBV30 with TRBJ2-1; 7 bases match TRBD1. The germline V gene encodes CDR1 GTSNPN and CDR2 SVGIG (reference sequence). The CDR3 is 15 amino acids. V dropped 0 bases and J dropped 2; count of bases not matched to a gene: 4.

This clonotype was observed a few times. The rearrangement joins TRBV5-6 to TRBJ2-1; TRBD1 matches 9 bases. Germline V lookup: CDR1 SGHDT, CDR2 YYEEEE. V was clipped by 3 bases and J by 7 bases; unmatched bases: 11. This CDR3 is built from 16 residues. This CDR3 reads CASSSTGQGSRNEQFF. Here the CDR3 DNA reads TGTGCCAGCAGCTCCACCGGACAGGGGAGTCGGAATGAGCAGTTCTTC.

The chain uses TRBV29-1 and TRBJ2-7; a possible D gene is TRBD1 (6 bases). This CDR3 is 13 amino acids long. Germline CDR1 is SQVTM and CDR2 is ANQGSEA. V was shortened by 6 bases and J by 3 bases, with 15 bases between the two germline ends. The CDR3 region has the DNA TGCAGCGTCTCGGGACAAAAGGGCTACGAGCAGTACTTC. This translates into CSVSGQKGYEQYF.

This clonotype has only a few counts. The chain carries TRBV12-3 or TRBV12-4 and TRBJ1-1; 8 positions agree with TRBD1. The length of the CDR3 is 15 residues. After removal of 7 bases from V and 4 bases from J, the junction contained 11 bases not matched to a gene. The CDR3 nucleotides are TGTGCCAGCACCAGTACCCAGGGGGCCCCCACTGAAGCTTTCTTT. Translated, it gives CASTSTQGAPTEAFF.

The chain combines TRBV12-3 or TRBV12-4 with TRBJ1-2, with D tentatively TRBD1 (6 bases). This CDR3 region has 12 residues. The germline V and J ends were trimmed by 6 bases and 8 bases, with 13 bases remaining between them. CDR3 nucleotide sequence: TGTGCCAGCAGGCCTGGGGGCAACGGCTACACCTTC. Protein product: CASRPGGNGYTF.

The J gene is TRBJ2-7, the V gene TRBV12-3 or TRBV12-4, with D perhaps matching TRBD2 (6 bases). With 7 bases removed from V and 3 bases from J, the gap between germline ends came to 16 bases. The CDR3 totals 14 residues. The CDR3 coding sequence is TGTGCCAGCACGCGGGACGGCAGATTCTACGAGCAGTACTTC. This encodes CASTRDGRFYEQYF.

The chain uses TRBV5-5 and TRBJ2-5, with D possibly matching TRBD1 (5 bases). From germline, CDR1 is SGHKS and CDR2 YYEKEE (reference sequence). V was trimmed by 0 bases and J by 4 bases, leaving 16 bases between them. CDR3 length: 16 amino acids. Here the CDR3 reads CASSLEAQVFSETQYF. The DNA of the CDR3 is TGTGCCAGCAGCTTGGAGGCACAGGTCTTTTCAGAGACCCAGTACTTC.

This clonotype was detected ten times or more. J is TRBJ1-1 and V is TRBV7-2; D possibly corresponds to TRBD1 (5 bases). This CDR3 region has 15 residues. V lost 1 base and J lost 0, with 9 bases in between. Germline lookup yields CDR1 SGHTA and CDR2 FQGNSA. CDR3: CASSLGEGLNTEAFF. CDR3 DNA: TGTGCCAGCAGCTTAGGAGAGGGGTTGAACACTGAAGCTTTCTTT.

This clonotype has a count of ten or more. Given the absence of the conserved phenylalanine or tryptophan at the CDR3 end, a read error is likely. Because the CDR3's place on the DNA is in doubt, the DNA is left out and the CDR3 is given as listed by TCRdb. The chain couples TRBV2 to TRBJ2-1; the table assigns TRBD2, which was not confirmed against the DNA. The CDR3 is 13 residues long, counting both termini. Germline CDR1 is SNHLY and CDR2 is FYNNEI. This chain's CDR3 is CASSFGDYLLPHL.

The chain uses TRBV18 and TRBJ2-7; unclear D gene. V was clipped by 0 bases and J by 2 bases, with 11 bases between them. This CDR3 contains 15 residues. Germline V gene sequence: CDR1 KGHSH, CDR2 LQKENI. CDR3 amino acids: CASSPPNPVAYEQYF. The DNA for the CDR3 is TGTGCCAGCTCACCACCGAACCCAGTGGCCTACGAGCAGTACTTC.

This sequence joins TRBV29-1 and TRBJ1-1, with D perhaps TRBD1 (5 bases). Germline V gene sequence: CDR1 SQVTM, CDR2 ANQGSEA. V dropped 2 bases and J dropped 5 bases, with 12 bases sitting between them. This CDR3 is built from 13 residues. The CDR3 spells CSVEMQGWTEAFF. CDR3 DNA: TGCAGCGTTGAAATGCAGGGCTGGACTGAAGCTTTCTTT.

At least ten counts were recorded for this clonotype. The chain combines TRBV5-5 with TRBJ2-3; no clear D. V was cut by 3 bases and J by 1 base, with 9 bases left in between. The CDR3 sequence is 14 residues long. Germline V lookup: CDR1 SGHKS, CDR2 YYEKEE (reference sequence). CDR3 loop: CASSSDLRTDTQYF. The CDR3 coding sequence is TGTGCCAGCAGCTCCGACCTTCGCACAGATACGCAGTATTTT. Drawing the rest from reference TRBV5-5 and TRBJ2-3, the complete variable domain is DAGVTQSPTHLIKTRGQQVTLRCSPISGHKSVSWYQQVLGQGPQFIFQYYEKEERGRGNFPDRFSARQFPNYSSELNVNALLLGDSALYLCASSSDLRTDTQYFGPGTRLTVL.

Only a few counts were recorded for this clonotype. This rearrangement joins TRBV20-1 to TRBJ1-2; D uncertain. The CDR3 consists of 14 residues. Trimming shortened V by 1 base and J by 4 bases, and 13 bases separated the two germline ends. Germline CDR1 reads DFQATT; CDR2 reads SNEGSKA (reference sequence). The DNA of the CDR3 is TGCAGTGCTAGAGGCCTAGAGGCCGGCTATGGCTACACCTTC. Its protein is CSARGLEAGYGYTF.

The gene calls are TRBV4-1 and TRBJ1-5, with D unresolved. The CDR3 runs 16 residues. Trimming removed 0 bases at V and 6 bases at J, with 15 bases between. Germline V gene data show CDR1 as MGHRA and CDR2 as YSYEKL. This chain's CDR3 is CASSQDLEGFSQPQHF. The CDR3 DNA reads TGCGCCAGCAGCCAAGATCTGGAAGGCTTCAGTCAGCCCCAGCATTTT.

This clonotype has ten or more counts. The chain uses TRBV11-1 and TRBJ2-1; weak D call: TRBD2 (6 bases). The CDR3 loop spans 14 amino acids. Per germline, CDR1 SGHAT and CDR2 FQDESV (reference sequence). V lost 4 bases and J 7 bases, leaving 14 bases between the germline ends. CDR3 DNA sequence: TGTGCCAGCAGCTCATCCGGGAGAGGGAATGAGCAGTTCTTC. This codes for CASSSSGRGNEQFF.

This chain uses TRBV20-1 with TRBJ2-7; 10 nucleotides align to TRBD2. Trimming cost V 0 bases and J 6 bases; bases outside gene matches: 11. The length of the CDR3 is 16 residues. In germline, CDR1 is DFQATT, CDR2 SNEGSKA (reference sequence). In nucleotides, the CDR3 is TGCAGTGCTAGAGATCTGCGCCTAGCGGGAGCAGGCGAGCAGTACTTC. The encoded protein is CSARDLRLAGAGEQYF.

The sample holds many counts of this clonotype. The junction departs from the called germline gene at one end, perhaps through a read error. The chain links TRBV20-1 to TRBJ1-1; no clear D gene. Germline CDR1 DFQATT, CDR2 SNEGSKA (reference sequence). The CDR3 runs to 10 residues. This chain's CDR3 is CSARDGLHTW. In nucleotides, the CDR3 is TGCAGTGCTAGAGATGGACTACACACGTGG.

This clonotype was picked up many times. V usage is TRBV18 and J usage is TRBJ1-1, with D uncertain. The CDR3 length is 13 residues. Trimming cost V 5 bases and J 0 bases, with 7 bases left between them. The germline V gene has CDR1 KGHSH and CDR2 LQKENI. CDR3 sequence (DNA): TGTGCCAGCTCAGGGCAGATGAACACTGAAGCTTTCTTT. It yields the protein CASSGQMNTEAFF. Supplemented by reference TRBV18 and TRBJ1-1, the full variable domain reads NAGVMQNPRHLVRRRGQEARLRCSPMKGHSHVYWYRQLPEEGLKFMVYLQKENIIDESGMPKERFSAEFPKEGPSILRIQQVVRGDSAAYFCASSGQMNTEAFFGQGTRLTVV.

A few counts support this clonotype. The J gene is TRBJ2-7, the V gene TRBV2, with TRBD1 identical over 10 bases. V trimming: 4 bases; J trimming: 6 bases; junction bases outside the gene matches: 6. Germline CDR1 reads SNHLY; CDR2 reads FYNNEI. The CDR3 extends over 14 amino acids. The CDR3 DNA reads TGTGCCAGCAGTGGAGGGAGGGACAGGGGCGAGCAGTACTTC. Translated, it gives CASSGGRDRGEQYF.